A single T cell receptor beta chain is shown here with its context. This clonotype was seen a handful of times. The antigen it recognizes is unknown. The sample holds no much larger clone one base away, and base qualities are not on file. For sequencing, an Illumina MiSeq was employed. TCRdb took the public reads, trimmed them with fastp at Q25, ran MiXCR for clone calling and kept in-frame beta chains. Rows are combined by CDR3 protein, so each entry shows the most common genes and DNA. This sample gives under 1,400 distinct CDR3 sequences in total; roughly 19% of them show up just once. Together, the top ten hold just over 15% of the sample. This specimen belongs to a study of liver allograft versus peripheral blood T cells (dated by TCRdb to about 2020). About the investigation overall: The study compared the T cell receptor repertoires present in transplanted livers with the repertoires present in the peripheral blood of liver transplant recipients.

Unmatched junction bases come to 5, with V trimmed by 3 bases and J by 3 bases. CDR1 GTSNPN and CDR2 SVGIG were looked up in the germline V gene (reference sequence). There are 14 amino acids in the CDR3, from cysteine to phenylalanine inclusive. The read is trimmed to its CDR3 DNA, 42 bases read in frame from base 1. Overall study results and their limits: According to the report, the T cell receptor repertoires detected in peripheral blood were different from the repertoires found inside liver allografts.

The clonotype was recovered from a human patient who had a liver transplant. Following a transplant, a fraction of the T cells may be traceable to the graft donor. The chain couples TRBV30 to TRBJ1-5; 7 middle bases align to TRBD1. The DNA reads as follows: TGTGCCTGGAGCAGGGGGGGGATCAATCAGCCCCAGCATTTT. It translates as CAWSRGGINQPQHF. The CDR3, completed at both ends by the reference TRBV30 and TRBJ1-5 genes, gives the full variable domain SQTIHQWPATLVQPVGSPLSLECTVEGTSNPNLYWYRQAAGRGLQLLFYSVGIGQISSEVPQNLSASRPQDRQFILSSKKLLLSDSGFYLCAWSRGGINQPQHFGDGTRLSIL.